The T cell receptor beta chain under discussion was sequenced for a study of blood T cell repertoires in COVID-19 (dated by TCRdb to the early 2020s). Background for the entire study: Collaborator samples came from the United States, Italy and Spain and covered acute and convalescent phases of COVID-19. A freely available public database, intended as a resource for researchers studying the immune response to SARS-CoV-2, is where the repertoires were released. The material from the prospective study consisted of cDNA or gDNA derived from T cells, B-cell-depleted T cells, or PBMCs. The dataset comprised deeply sampled blood TCRbeta repertoires from subjects exposed to, actively infected with, or recovered from COVID-19. The samples were drawn from two sources: the first 160 participants of the ongoing ImmuneRACE study, and some 1,300 subjects contributed by 6 global collaborators. Where HLA class I and class II types were available, the types were taken from metadata supplied by the sample provider, not from assay-based typing. The sample metadata nearly always contained a de-identified subject ID, COVID-19 status, age in years and sex. Results the study describes overall, beyond this receptor: How much clinical and demographic metadata was included differed by source and by participant, and the metadata was provided uncurated.

A second Seattle source provided samples from volunteer blood donors who had recovered from COVID-19. Whole blood was collected in K2EDTA tubes by collaborating institutions according to the institutions' own protocols. Collaborator samples were shipped for TCRbeta analysis as frozen whole blood, isolated PBMCs, or DNA extracted from either sample type. V loses 4 bases at its end and J loses 7 bases; junction bases beyond the gene matches: 9. The CDR3 has 15 amino acids, counting the end cysteine and phenylalanine. The CDR3 DNA has 45 bases and is translated from base 1. The germline V gene sets CDR1 to KGHDR and CDR2 to SFDVKD. TCRbeta CDR3 regions were amplified from genomic DNA using the immunoSEQ Assay, a bias-controlled multiplex PCR. Turning to the authors' computational methods: The number of nucleated cells in each sample was estimated by amplification of reference gene primers within the assay. To quantify the absolute abundance of each unique TCRbeta CDR3 rearrangement, sequence reads were collapsed and filtered. For each sample, productive Simpson clonality was calculated as the square root of Simpson's diversity index across productive rearrangements. TCRdb took this table from immuneACCESS and kept in-frame rearrangements with V and J called. Such tables lack part of the clones; where checked against another copy, unresolved V genes explain under half of the gap, and the rest is unexplained. V and J calls and clone size are as listed in that table; D and trimming were resolved from the DNA. This sample gives about 250,000 clones in total; 80% to 85% of them show up just once. The ten top clones hold more than 1.5% of the sample.

Worth noting for this clone: Its antigen has not been determined. Per-nucleotide qualities are absent, and no much larger clonotype sits a single base away.

Sequencing input: peripheral blood. The clonotype originates from a woman in her forties who had recovered from COVID-19. The sequence links TRBV24-1 to TRBJ1-2; 9 central nucleotides agree with TRBD1. The nucleotide sequence reads as follows: TGTGCCACCAGTGACCGGGACAGGGAAGAGGTTGGCTACACCTTC. It specifies CATSDRDREEVGYTF.